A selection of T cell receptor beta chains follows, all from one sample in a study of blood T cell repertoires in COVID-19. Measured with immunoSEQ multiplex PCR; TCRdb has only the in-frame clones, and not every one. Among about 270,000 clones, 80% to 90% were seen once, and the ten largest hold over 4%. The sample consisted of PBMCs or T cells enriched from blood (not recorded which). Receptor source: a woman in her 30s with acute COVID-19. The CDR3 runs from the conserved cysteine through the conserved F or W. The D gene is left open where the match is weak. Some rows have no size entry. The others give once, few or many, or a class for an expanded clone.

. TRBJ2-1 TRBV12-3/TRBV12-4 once CASSLTYNEQFF TGTGCCAGCAGTCTTACCTACAATGAGCAGTTCTTC
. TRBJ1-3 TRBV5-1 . CASSVGGAGAGNTIYF TGCGCCAGCAGCGTTGGCGGGGCTGGCGCTGGAAACACCATATATTTT
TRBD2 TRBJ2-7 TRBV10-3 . CAISELASGKYEQYF TGTGCCATCAGTGAGTTGGCTAGCGGGAAATACGAGCAGTACTTC
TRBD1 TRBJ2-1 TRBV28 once CASSLRDSPWSEQFF TGTGCCAGCAGTCTCCGGGACAGCCCTTGGAGTGAGCAGTTCTTC
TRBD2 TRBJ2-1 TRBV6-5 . CASNRAGSNYNEQFF TGTGCCAGCAATCGAGCGGGAAGTAATTACAATGAGCAGTTCTTC
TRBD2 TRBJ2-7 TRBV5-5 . CASSWGLAGGSYEQYF TGTGCCAGCAGCTGGGGACTAGCGGGAGGGTCTTACGAGCAGTACTTC
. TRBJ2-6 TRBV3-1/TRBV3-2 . CASSQVTGRGANVLTF TGTGCCAGCAGCCAAGTTACGGGGAGAGGGGCCAACGTCCTGACTTTC
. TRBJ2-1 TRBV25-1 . CASQTISSYNEQFF TGTGCCTCCCAGACTATAAGCTCCTACAATGAGCAGTTCTTC
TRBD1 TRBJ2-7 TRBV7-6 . CASSLGQGVYEQYF TGTGCCAGCAGCTTAGGACAGGGGGTATACGAGCAGTACTTC
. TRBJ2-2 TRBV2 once CASYGSGGDTGELFF TGTGCCAGTTACGGGAGTGGGGGAGACACCGGGGAGCTGTTTTTT
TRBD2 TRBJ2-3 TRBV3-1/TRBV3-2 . CASSQEGLVAQYF TGTGCCAGCAGCCAAGAAGGACTAGTCGCGCAGTATTTT
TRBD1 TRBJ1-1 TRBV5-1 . CASSLMTGAGDTEAFF TGCGCCAGCAGCTTGATGACAGGGGCAGGGGACACTGAAGCTTTCTTT
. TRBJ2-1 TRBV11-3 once CASSLVSGDNEQFF TGTGCCAGCAGCTTGGTTTCGGGGGACAATGAGCAGTTCTTC
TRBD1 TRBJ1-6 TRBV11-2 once CASSRDRVNSPLHF TGTGCCAGCAGCCGGGACAGGGTTAATTCACCCCTCCACTTT